This TCR beta chain was recorded in a study of cytomegalovirus exposure and HLA in healthy donors. Study at large: It was reported in a later analysis that the same platform had been used for the 120 validation repertoires as for the roughly 670 first-cohort repertoires. Study results and caveats: While the bulk of TCR sequences proved rare, some public TCRs turned up in many donors. Using the classifier, cytomegalovirus status was reportedly diagnosed with high specificity and sensitivity. One later analysis, an examination of the approximately 120 validation repertoires, found that first-cohort TCR clusters tended to co-occur in them.

Remarks on this clone: What it binds is unknown.

Here immunoSEQ multiplex PCR was the method, and the copy in TCRdb shows in-frame clones only, minus some. The repertoire includes about 150,000 clones, about 86% of them detected once, and about 20% sits in the top ten. The CDR3 runs 15 residues. The germline gives CDR1 MGHRA, CDR2 YSYEKL. Trimming at V came to 4 bases and at J to 6 bases, leaving 5 bases not matched to a gene. This chain uses TRBV4-1 with TRBJ2-1, with TRBD2 matching 11 bases. The source material was PBMCs. This TCR came from a man aged 18 to 29 in good health and CMV-seropositive. The CDR3 nucleotides are TGCGCCAGCAGCCCTTTAGCGGGAGGGGGCAATGAGCAGTTCTTC. It encodes CASSPLAGGGNEQFF.